The source of this TCR beta chain is a study of blood T cell repertoires in COVID-19. Profiled with immunoSEQ multiplex PCR; TCRdb holds only in-frame clones, not every one. This sample carries 200,000 to 250,000 clones, nearly 90% of them seen once, and the ten largest clones take less than 15%. Germline V gene data show CDR1 as KGHSH and CDR2 as LQKENI. The V and J ends lost 2 bases and 5 bases respectively, with 13 bases between them. This CDR3 has 15 amino acids. This sequence was found in a man aged 30-40 years who had been exposed to COVID-19. The material sequenced was PBMCs or T cells enriched from blood (not recorded which). The V call is TRBV18, the J call TRBJ1-3; maybe TRBD1 (6 bases). CDR3 protein: CASSPIQGPRNTIYF. The CDR3 DNA reads as TGTGCCAGCTCACCAATTCAGGGGCCGAGAAACACCATATATTTT.